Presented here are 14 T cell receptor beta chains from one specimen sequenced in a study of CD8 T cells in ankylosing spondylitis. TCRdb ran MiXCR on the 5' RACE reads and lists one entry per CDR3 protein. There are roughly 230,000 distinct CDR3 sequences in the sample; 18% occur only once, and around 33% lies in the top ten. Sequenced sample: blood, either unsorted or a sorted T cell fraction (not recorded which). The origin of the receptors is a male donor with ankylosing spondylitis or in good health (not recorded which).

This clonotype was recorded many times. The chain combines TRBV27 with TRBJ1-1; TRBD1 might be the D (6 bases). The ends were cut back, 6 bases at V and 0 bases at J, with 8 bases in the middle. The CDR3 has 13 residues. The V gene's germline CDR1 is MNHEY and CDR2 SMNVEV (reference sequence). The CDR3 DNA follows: TGTGCCAGCAGGAGGGGGGTGAACACTGAAGCTTTCTTT. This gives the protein CASRRGVNTEAFF.

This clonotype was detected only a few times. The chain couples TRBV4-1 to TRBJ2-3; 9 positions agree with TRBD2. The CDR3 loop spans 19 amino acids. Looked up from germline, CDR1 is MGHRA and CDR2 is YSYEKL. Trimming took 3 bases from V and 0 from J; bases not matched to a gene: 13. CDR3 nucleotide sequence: TGCGCCAGCAGCCAGACACTCCATCTTACTAGCGGGAGCACAGATACGCAGTATTTT. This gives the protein CASSQTLHLTSGSTDTQYF.

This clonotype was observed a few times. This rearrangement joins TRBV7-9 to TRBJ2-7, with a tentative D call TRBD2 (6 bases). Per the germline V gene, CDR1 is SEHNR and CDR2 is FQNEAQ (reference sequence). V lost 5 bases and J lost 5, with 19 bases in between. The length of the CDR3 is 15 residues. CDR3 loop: CASSRDFPWDDEQYF. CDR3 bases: TGTGCCAGCAGCAGGGACTTCCCATGGGACGACGAGCAGTACTTC.

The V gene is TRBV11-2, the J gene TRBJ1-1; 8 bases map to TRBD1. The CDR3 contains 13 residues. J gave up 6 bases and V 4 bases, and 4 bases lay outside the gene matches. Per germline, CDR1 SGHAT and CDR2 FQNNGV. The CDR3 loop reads CASSSGTGPEAFF. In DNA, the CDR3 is TGTGCCAGCAGCTCCGGGACAGGTCCTGAAGCTTTCTTT.

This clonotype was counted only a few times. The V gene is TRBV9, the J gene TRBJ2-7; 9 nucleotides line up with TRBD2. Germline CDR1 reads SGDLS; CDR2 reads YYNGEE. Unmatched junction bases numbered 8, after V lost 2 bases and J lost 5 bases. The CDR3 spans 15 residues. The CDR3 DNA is TGTGCCAGCAGCGTGTTAGCGGGAGCGGGGGACGAGCAGTACTTC. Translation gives CASSVLAGAGDEQYF.

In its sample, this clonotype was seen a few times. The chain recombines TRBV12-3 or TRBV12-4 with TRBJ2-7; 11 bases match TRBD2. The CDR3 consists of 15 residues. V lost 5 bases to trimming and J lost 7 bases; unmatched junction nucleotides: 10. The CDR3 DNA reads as TGTGCCAGCAGTCCCCCACTAGCGGGAGTTGGTGAGCAGTACTTC. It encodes CASSPPLAGVGEQYF.

The CDR3 loop is CASSLDRGHYQETQYF. CDR3 sequence (DNA): TGCGCCAGCAGCTTGGACCGGGGGCACTACCAAGAGACCCAGTACTTC. This chain joins TRBV5-1 and TRBJ2-5; D assignment may be TRBD1 or TRBD2 (6 bases each). The CDR3 totals 16 residues. CDR1 is SGHRS and CDR2 is YFSETQ in the germline V gene. Trimming removed 0 bases at V and 0 bases at J, with 12 bases between. The full variable domain, with the rest looked up from reference TRBV5-1 and TRBJ2-5, is KAGVTQTPRYLIKTRGQQVTLSCSPISGHRSVSWYQQTPGQGLQFLFEYFSETQRNKGNFPGRFSGRQFSNSRSEMNVSTLELGDSALYLCASSLDRGHYQETQYFGPGTRLLVL.

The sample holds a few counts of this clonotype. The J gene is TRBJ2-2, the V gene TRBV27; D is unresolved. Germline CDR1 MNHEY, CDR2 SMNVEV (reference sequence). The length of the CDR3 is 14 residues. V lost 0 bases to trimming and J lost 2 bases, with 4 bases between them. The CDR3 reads CASSLSRNTGELFF. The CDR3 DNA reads TGTGCCAGCAGTTTATCTAGAAACACCGGGGAGCTGTTTTTT.

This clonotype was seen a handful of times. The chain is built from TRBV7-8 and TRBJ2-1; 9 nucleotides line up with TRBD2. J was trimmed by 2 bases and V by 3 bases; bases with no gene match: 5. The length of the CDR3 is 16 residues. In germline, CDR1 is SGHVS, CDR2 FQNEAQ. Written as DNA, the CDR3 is TGTGCCAGCAGCTTCACAGCGGGAGGTGCCTACAATGAGCAGTTCTTC. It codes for CASSFTAGGAYNEQFF.

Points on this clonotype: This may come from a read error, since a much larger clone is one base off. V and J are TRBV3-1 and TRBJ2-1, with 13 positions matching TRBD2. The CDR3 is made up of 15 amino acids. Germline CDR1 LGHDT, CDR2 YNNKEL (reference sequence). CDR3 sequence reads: CACSYGTSGNNEQFF. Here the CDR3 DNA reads TGTGCCTGCAGTTACGGGACTAGCGGGAACAATGAGCAGTTCTTC.

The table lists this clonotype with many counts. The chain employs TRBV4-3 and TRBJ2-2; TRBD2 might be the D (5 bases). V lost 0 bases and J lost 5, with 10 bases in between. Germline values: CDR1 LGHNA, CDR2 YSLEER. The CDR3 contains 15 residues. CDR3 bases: TGCGCCAGCAGCCAAGATCGTCGGGGTACCGGGGAGCTGTTTTTT. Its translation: CASSQDRRGTGELFF.

The CDR3: CASRQQGASPYEQYF. The DNA for the CDR3 is TGTGCCAGCAGACAGCAGGGGGCAAGCCCCTACGAGCAGTACTTC. The chain couples TRBV7-9 to TRBJ2-7; 8 nucleotides agree with TRBD1. In germline, CDR1 is SEHNR, CDR2 FQNEAQ (reference sequence). The CDR3 covers 15 residues. J was trimmed by 2 bases and V by 6 bases; bases with no gene match: 9.

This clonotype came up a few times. The CDR3 coding sequence is TGCGCCAGCAGCCAAACTTATAGCGGGAGTCCTTCAACAGATACGCAGTATTTT. Translation: CASSQTYSGSPSTDTQYF. The chain has TRBV4-3 and TRBJ2-3; 9 nucleotides line up with TRBD2. Germline values: CDR1 LGHNA, CDR2 YSLEER. Trimming cost V 2 bases and J 3 bases; bases outside gene matches: 12. CDR3 length: 18 amino acids.

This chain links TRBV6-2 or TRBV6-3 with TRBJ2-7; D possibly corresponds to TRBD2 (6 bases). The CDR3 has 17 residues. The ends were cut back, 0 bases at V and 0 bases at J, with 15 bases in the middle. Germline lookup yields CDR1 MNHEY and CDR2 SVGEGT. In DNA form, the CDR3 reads TGTGCCAGCAGTTACTCGACTTGGGCGGGGAGCTCCTACGAGCAGTACTTC. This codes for CASSYSTWAGSSYEQYF.